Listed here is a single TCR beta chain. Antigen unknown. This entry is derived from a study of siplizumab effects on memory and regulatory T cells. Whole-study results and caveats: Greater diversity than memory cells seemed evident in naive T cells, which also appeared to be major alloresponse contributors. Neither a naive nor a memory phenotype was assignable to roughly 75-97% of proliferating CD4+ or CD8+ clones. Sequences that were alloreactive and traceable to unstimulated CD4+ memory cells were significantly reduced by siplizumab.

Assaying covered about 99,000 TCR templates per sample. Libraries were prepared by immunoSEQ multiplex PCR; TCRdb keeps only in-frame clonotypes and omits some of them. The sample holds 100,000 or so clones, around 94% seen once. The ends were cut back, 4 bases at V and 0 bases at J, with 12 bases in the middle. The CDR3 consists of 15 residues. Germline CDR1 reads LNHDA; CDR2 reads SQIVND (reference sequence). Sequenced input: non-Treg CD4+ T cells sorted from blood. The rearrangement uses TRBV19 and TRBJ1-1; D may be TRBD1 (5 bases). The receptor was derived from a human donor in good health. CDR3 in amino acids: CASSTGGMMNTEAFF. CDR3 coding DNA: TGTGCCAGTAGTACCGGGGGGATGATGAACACTGAAGCTTTCTTT.